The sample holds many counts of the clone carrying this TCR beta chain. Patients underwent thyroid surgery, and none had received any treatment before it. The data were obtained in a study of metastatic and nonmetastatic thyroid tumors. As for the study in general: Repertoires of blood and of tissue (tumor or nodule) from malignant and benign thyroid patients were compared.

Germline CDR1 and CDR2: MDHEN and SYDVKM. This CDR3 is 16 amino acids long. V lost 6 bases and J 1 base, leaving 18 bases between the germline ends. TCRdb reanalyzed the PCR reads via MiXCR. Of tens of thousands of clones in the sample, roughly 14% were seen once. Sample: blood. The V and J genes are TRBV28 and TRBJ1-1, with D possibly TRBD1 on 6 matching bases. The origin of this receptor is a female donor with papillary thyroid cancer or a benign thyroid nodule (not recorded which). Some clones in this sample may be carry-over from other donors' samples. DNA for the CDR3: TGTGCCAGCAGAGACACAGGGTGGAGTTCGAACACTGAAGCTTTCTTT. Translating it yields CASRDTGWSSNTEAFF.